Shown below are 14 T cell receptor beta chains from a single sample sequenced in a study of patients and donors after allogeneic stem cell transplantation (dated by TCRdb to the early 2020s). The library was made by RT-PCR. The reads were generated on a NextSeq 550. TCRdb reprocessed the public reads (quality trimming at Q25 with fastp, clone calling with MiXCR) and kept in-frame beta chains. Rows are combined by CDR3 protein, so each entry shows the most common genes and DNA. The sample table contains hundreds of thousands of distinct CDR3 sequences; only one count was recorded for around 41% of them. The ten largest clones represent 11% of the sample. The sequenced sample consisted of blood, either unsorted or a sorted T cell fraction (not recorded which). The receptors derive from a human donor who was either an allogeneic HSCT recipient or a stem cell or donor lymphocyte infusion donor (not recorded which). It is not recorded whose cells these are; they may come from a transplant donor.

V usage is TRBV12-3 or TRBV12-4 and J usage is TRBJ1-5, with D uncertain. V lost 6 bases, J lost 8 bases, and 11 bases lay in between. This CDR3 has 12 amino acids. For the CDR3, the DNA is TGTGCCAGCAGCTCTAGCGTGGAGCCCCAGCATTTT. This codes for CASSSSVEPQHF.

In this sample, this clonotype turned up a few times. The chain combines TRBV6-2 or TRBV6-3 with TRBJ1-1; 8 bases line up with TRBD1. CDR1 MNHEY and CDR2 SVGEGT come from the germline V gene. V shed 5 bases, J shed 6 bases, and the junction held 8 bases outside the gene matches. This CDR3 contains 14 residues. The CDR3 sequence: CASSLLRGQAEAFF. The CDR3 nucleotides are TGTGCCAGCAGTCTGCTCAGGGGGCAAGCTGAAGCTTTCTTT.

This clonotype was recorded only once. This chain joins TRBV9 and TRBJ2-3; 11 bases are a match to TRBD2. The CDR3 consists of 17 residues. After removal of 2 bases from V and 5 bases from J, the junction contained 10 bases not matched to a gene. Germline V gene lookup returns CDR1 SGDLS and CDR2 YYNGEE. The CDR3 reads CASSVSLAGGLGDTQYF. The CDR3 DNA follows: TGTGCCAGCAGCGTTTCCTTAGCGGGGGGGCTGGGAGATACGCAGTATTTT. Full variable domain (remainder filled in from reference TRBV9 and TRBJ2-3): DSGVTQTPKHLITATGQRVTLRCSPRSGDLSVYWYQQSLDQGLQFLIQYYNGEERAKGNILERFSAQQFPDLHSELNLSSLELGDSALYFCASSVSLAGGLGDTQYFGPGTRLTVL.

CDR3 nucleotide sequence: TGTGCCAGCAGCTTATTCCCTCAGGGACCGGCAGATACGCAGTATTTT. Its protein product is CASSLFPQGPADTQYF. The chain recombines TRBV7-3 with TRBJ2-3; D could derive from TRBD1 or TRBD2 (5 bases each). The V end was cut by 2 bases, the J end by 4 bases, with 16 bases between. This CDR3 spans 16 amino acids. The V gene's germline CDR1 is SGHTA and CDR2 FQGTGA.

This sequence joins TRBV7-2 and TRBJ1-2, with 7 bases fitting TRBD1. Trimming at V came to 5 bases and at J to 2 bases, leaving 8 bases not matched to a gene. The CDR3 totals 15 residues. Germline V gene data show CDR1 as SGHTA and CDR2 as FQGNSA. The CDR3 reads CASSPGTARNYGYTF. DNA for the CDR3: TGTGCCAGCAGCCCCGGGACAGCCCGAAACTATGGCTACACCTTC.

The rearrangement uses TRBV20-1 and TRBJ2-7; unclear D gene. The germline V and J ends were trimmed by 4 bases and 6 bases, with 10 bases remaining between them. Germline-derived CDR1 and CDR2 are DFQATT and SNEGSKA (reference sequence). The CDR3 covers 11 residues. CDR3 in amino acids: CSAKGPGEQYF. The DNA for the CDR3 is TGCAGTGCTAAAGGCCCGGGCGAGCAGTACTTC.

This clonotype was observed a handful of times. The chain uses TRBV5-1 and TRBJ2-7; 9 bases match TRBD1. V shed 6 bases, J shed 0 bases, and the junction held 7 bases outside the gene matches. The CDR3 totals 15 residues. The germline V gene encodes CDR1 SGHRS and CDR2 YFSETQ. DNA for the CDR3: TGCGCCAGCACCCGGGACAGGGAGGGCTCCTACGAGCAGTACTTC. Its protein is CASTRDREGSYEQYF.

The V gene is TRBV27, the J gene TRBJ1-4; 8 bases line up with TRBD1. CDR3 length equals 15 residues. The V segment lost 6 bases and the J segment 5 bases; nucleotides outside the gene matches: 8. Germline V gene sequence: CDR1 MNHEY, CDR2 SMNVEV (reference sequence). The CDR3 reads CASRMDRDSNEKLFF. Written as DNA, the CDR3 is TGTGCCAGCAGGATGGACAGGGATTCCAATGAAAAACTGTTTTTT.

CDR3 sequence: CASSLAGGISTDTQYF. The CDR3 DNA is TGTGCCAGCAGCTTGGCCGGTGGGATCAGCACAGATACGCAGTATTTT. The chain carries TRBV5-6 and TRBJ2-3, with no clear D. V lost 0 bases to trimming and J lost 0 bases, with 11 bases between them. From germline, CDR1 is SGHDT and CDR2 YYEEEE. This CDR3 has 16 residues.

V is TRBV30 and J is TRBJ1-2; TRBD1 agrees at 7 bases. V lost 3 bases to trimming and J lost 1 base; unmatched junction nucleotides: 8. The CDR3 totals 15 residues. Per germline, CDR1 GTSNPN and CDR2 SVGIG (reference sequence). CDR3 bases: TGTGCCTGGAGCAGCGACAGGGAGGGTAACTATGGCTACACCTTC. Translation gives CAWSSDREGNYGYTF.

This chain's CDR3 is CASSSSELGEQFF. CDR3 sequence (DNA): TGCGCCAGCAGCTCCTCGGAGCTGGGTGAGCAGTTCTTC. The chain carries TRBV5-1 and TRBJ2-1, with no clear D. CDR3 length: 13 amino acids. V gave up 3 bases and J gave up 9 bases, with 13 bases separating them. The germline CDR1 and CDR2 sequences are SGHRS and YFSETQ.

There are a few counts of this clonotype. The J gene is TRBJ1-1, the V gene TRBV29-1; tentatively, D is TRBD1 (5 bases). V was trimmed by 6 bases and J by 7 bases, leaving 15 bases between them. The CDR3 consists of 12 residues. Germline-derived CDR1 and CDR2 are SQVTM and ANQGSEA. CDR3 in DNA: TGCAGCGTATTGGACACCGGAGGTGAAGCTTTCTTT. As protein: CSVLDTGGEAFF. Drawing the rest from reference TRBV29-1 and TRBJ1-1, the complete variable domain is SAVISQKPSRDICQRGTSLTIQCQVDSQVTMMFWYRQQPGQSLTLIATANQGSEATYESGFVIDKFPISRPNLTFSTLTVSNMSPEDSSIYLCSVLDTGGEAFFGQGTRLTVV.

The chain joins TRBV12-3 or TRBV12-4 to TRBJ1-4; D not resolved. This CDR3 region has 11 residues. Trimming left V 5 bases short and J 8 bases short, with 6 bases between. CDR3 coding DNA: TGTGCCAGCAGTCAAAGCGAAAAACTGTTTTTT. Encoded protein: CASSQSEKLFF.

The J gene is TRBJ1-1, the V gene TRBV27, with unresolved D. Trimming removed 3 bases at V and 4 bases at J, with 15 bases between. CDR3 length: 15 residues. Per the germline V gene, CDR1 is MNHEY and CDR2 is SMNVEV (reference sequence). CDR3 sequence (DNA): TGTGCCAGCAGTTTCCGACCCATTCGGGTCACTGAAGCTTTCTTT. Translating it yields CASSFRPIRVTEAFF.